This TCR beta chain comes out of a study of a mutant IDH1 vaccine in newly diagnosed glioma. As for the study in general: A roughly 62% male, about 38% female split and a mean age of about 40 years characterized treated patients.

The data were produced by immunoSEQ multiplex PCR, yet TCRdb's version contains in-frame clones alone and is incomplete. This sample has about 59,000 clones, with approximately 92% found just once. Overall study findings and caveats: Immune responses induced by the vaccine were seen in over 80% of patients, spanning multiple MHC alleles. Alterations occurring in top peripheral T cell clonotypes seemed unrelated to pseudoprogression.

A word on this clone: Its antigen is undetermined.

V was pared by 7 bases and J by 1 base, with 11 bases between. CDR3 length: 15 residues. The germline V gene encodes CDR1 MNHNY and CDR2 SVGAGI (reference sequence). Time point in this sample: baseline, week 1 (first vaccination visit). This sample's treatment: pre-vaccination baseline after standard-of-care therapy. This chain connects TRBV6-6 to TRBJ2-6; D ambiguous. This TCR was recovered from a man aged 50 to 60 with glioma. Material: PBMCs, obtained from a glioma patient treated with radiotherapy, temozolomide or both. Here the CDR3 reads CASNHGGSGANVLTF. CDR3 nucleotide sequence: TGTGCCAGCAACCACGGCGGTTCTGGGGCCAACGTCCTGACTTTC.